Listed below are T cell receptor beta chains from one sample, sequenced in a study of memory CD4+ T cells and cytomegalovirus serostatus. Sequencing was performed with immunoSEQ multiplex PCR; in TCRdb, only in-frame clones are kept and a portion is missing. This sample has 55,000 or so clones, with 83% found just once. Sequenced material: memory CD4+ T cells from blood. The source of these receptors is an adult in good health and CMV-seropositive. Each CDR3 is given with its conserved first and last residue. D genes are given only for firm matches. Where a row states a size, it is once, few, many or the class of an expanded clone; other rows omit it.

>-|TRBJ1-2|-|TRBV19
CASSPRGTYGYTF
TGTGCCAGTAGTCCTCGTGGGACCTATGGCTACACCTTC
>TRBD2|TRBJ2-7|-|TRBV28
CASSPGLGFSYEQYF
TGTGCCAGCAGCCCGGGACTAGGGTTCTCCTACGAGCAGTACTTC
>-|TRBJ1-1|-|TRBV6-1
CASSVAWAGNTEAFF
TGTGCCAGCAGTGTTGCCTGGGCGGGGAACACTGAAGCTTTCTTT
>-|TRBJ2-5|-|TRBV7-2
CASSLLETQYF
TGTGCCAGCAGCTTGTTGGAGACCCAGTACTTC
>TRBD1|TRBJ2-5|-|TRBV19
CASSIGTGGIETQYF
TGTGCCAGTAGTATAGGGACAGGGGGCATCGAGACCCAGTACTTC
>TRBD1|TRBJ1-2|few|TRBV19
CASSHRDRVTYGYTF
TGTGCCAGTAGTCACCGGGACAGGGTGACCTATGGCTACACCTTC
>TRBD2|TRBJ2-5|-|TRBV7-2
CASSLAGTRGETQYF
TGTGCCAGCAGCTTAGCCGGGACTAGGGGAGAGACCCAGTACTTC
>-|TRBJ2-7|-|TRBV5-6
CASSLGPAGYEQYF
TGTGCCAGCAGCTTGGGTCCGGCGGGGTACGAGCAGTACTTC
>-|TRBJ1-4|once|TRBV7-9
CASVQNANEKLFF
TGTGCCAGCGTACAGAACGCGAATGAAAAACTGTTTTTT
>-|TRBJ1-5|-|TRBV28
CASSFRDQLQGQPQHF
TGTGCCAGCAGTTTCAGGGACCAACTCCAGGGTCAGCCCCAGCATTTT
>-|TRBJ1-1|-|TRBV7-9
CASSTQGWTEAFF
TGTGCCAGCAGCACCCAGGGATGGACTGAAGCTTTCTTT
>-|TRBJ2-3|once|TRBV5-1
CASSLGRPTDTQYF
TGCGCCAGCAGCTTGGGGAGGCCGACAGATACGCAGTATTTT
>TRBD1|TRBJ1-5|-|TRBV5-8
CASSKNVQGGGAPQHF
TGTGCCAGCAGCAAAAACGTACAGGGGGGAGGTGCGCCCCAGCATTTT
>-|TRBJ2-2|-|TRBV7-2
CASSPDLLTTRRTGELFF
TGTGCCAGCAGTCCCGACCTACTCACTACCCGACGCACCGGGGAGCTGTTTTTT
>-|TRBJ2-2|-|TRBV19
CASRSQGVTGELFF
TGTGCCAGTAGGAGCCAGGGAGTCACCGGGGAGCTGTTTTTT
>-|TRBJ2-1|-|TRBV20-1
CSASEGHEQFF
TGCAGTGCTAGCGAGGGCCATGAGCAGTTCTTC
>-|TRBJ2-7|-|TRBV7-9
CASRKAGGPYEQYF
TGTGCCAGCAGGAAGGCTGGCGGCCCCTACGAGCAGTACTTC
>TRBD1|TRBJ1-1|-|TRBV25-1
CASRSGGGTEAFF
TGTGCCAGCAGATCAGGGGGGGGAACTGAAGCTTTCTTT
>-|TRBJ2-2|-|TRBV19
CASRVRAVHTGELFF
TGTGCCAGTAGGGTTCGGGCAGTCCACACCGGGGAGCTGTTTTTT
>TRBD1|TRBJ1-2|-|TRBV4-2
CASEGTGTGYTF
TGTGCCAGCGAGGGGACAGGGACAGGCTACACCTTC
>-|TRBJ2-3|once|TRBV5-6
CASRPALRGADTQYF
TGTGCCAGCAGACCGGCCCTGAGAGGCGCAGATACGCAGTATTTT
>-|TRBJ1-4|-|TRBV7-8
CASTFGGGRGTNEKLFF
TGTGCCAGCACCTTTGGCGGGGGGCGAGGAACTAATGAAAAACTGTTTTTT
>-|TRBJ1-1|-|TRBV2
CASSLTRGDTEAFF
TGTGCCAGCAGTCTGACCCGCGGGGACACTGAAGCTTTCTTT
>-|TRBJ1-4|-|TRBV28
CASEGQYKLFF
TGTGCCAGCGAGGGCCAATATAAACTGTTTTTT
>-|TRBJ1-5|-|TRBV19
CASSSQGVSNQPQHF
TGTGCCAGTAGTAGCCAGGGAGTAAGCAATCAGCCCCAGCATTTT